This T cell receptor beta chain was sequenced for a study of blood T cell repertoires in COVID-19. Study-wide background: Samples taken during acute and convalescent COVID-19 were collected in the United States, Italy and Spain.

Per the study methods: By means of reference gene primer amplification, nucleated cell counts were estimated. Repertoires were generated with immunoSEQ multiplex PCR, while TCRdb's copy carries only in-frame clones and drops some. V and J calls and clone size are given by that table; D and trimming were obtained from the DNA. The table lists approximately 250,000 clones, around 90% of them singletons, with about 3% in the top ten. Before they entered the study, exposed participants had met a COVID-19 case within 2 weeks. The CDR3 is made up of 16 amino acids. Germline V gene sequence: CDR1 MNHEY, CDR2 SMNVEV (reference sequence). V shed 0 bases and J 6 bases; nucleotides not matched to a gene: 3.

The rearrangement joins TRBV27 to TRBJ1-5; 12 nucleotides align to TRBD1. Sequencing was performed on PBMCs or T cells enriched from blood (not recorded which). The clonotype comes from a man aged 35-49 years who had been exposed to COVID-19. DNA for the CDR3: TGTGCCAGCAGTTTATCCGGGACAGGGGGCGGTCAGCCCCAGCATTTT. As protein: CASSLSGTGGGQPQHF.